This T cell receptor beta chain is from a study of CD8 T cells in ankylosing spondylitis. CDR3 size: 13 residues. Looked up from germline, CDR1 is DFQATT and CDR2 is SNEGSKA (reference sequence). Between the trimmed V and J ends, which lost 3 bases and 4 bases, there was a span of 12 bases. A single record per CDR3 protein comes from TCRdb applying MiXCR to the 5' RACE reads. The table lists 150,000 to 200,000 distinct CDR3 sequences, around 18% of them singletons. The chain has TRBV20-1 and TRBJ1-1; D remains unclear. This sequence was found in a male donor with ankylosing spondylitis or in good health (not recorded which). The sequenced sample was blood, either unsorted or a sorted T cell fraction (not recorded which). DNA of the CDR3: TGCAGTGCTAGGAGAGGCCTGGGCACTGAAGCTTTCTTT. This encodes CSARRGLGTEAFF.